The rows below give T cell receptor beta chains drawn from one sample of a study of T-cell memory formation after mild COVID-19. From the 5' RACE reads, TCRdb called clonotypes with MiXCR, one entry per CDR3 protein. The table records some 14,000 distinct CDR3 sequences, around 11% of them present only once. The sequencing sample was made of PBMCs or a T cell subset sorted from them (not recorded which). These receptors were taken from an adult woman who had mild COVID-19 (a few samples of this study predate the infection). Cell type and time point are not known. The CDR3 runs from the conserved cysteine through the conserved F or W. A D gene is named only where the DNA matches it firmly. For some rows the clone size is stated as once, few or many, or as a class when expanded; others skip it.

CDR3 protein,CDR3 DNA,J gene,clone size,D gene,V gene
CSVETPPGYEQYF,TGCAGCGTTGAAACTCCGCCGGGGTACGAGCAGTACTTC,TRBJ2-7,many,-,TRBV29-1
CASSFSTPGNTIYF,TGTGCCAGCAGTTTTTCGACGCCCGGAAACACCATATATTTT,TRBJ1-3,many,-,TRBV12-3/TRBV12-4
CASSLGTGGNTEAFF,TGCGCCAGCAGCTTGGGGACAGGGGGCAACACTGAAGCTTTCTTT,TRBJ1-1,many,TRBD1,TRBV5-1
CAISAIMTSNEQFF,TGTGCCATCAGCGCCATTATGACTAGCAATGAGCAGTTCTTC,TRBJ2-1,many,-,TRBV10-3
CASSLVMEEQYF,TGTGCCAGCAGCTTAGTGATGGAGGAGCAGTACTTC,TRBJ2-7,many,-,TRBV7-9
CASSVRLAGSTDTQYF,TGTGCCAGCAGCGTTAGACTAGCGGGGAGCACAGATACGCAGTATTTT,TRBJ2-3,many,TRBD2,TRBV9
CASSLALDRDSYEQYF,TGTGCCAGCAGCTTAGCGCTGGACAGGGACTCCTACGAGCAGTACTTC,TRBJ2-7,many,TRBD1,TRBV11-1
CASSLEFQREGLDFDTQYF,TGTGCCAGCAGCTTAGAGTTTCAGCGGGAGGGCCTGGATTTTGATACGCAGTATTTT,TRBJ2-3,many,TRBD2,TRBV7-9
CASSPLTGVSYEQYF,TGTGCCAGCAGTCCCCTGACAGGGGTGTCCTACGAGCAGTACTTC,TRBJ2-7,many,TRBD1,TRBV12-3/TRBV12-4
CASSLESGTGAYNEQFF,TGCGCCAGCAGCTTGGAGTCTGGGACAGGGGCCTACAATGAGCAGTTCTTC,TRBJ2-1,medium-sized,TRBD1,TRBV5-1
CASSLAGRAWGTEAFF,TGTGCCAGCAGCTTAGCGGGTCGGGCCTGGGGCACTGAAGCTTTCTTT,TRBJ1-1,many,-,TRBV7-8
CASTVAGVVHEQYF,TGTGCCAGCACCGTAGCGGGAGTTGTCCACGAGCAGTACTTC,TRBJ2-7,many,TRBD2,TRBV12-3/TRBV12-4
CASSLASADTQYF,TGTGCCAGCAGCTTAGCGAGCGCAGATACGCAGTATTTT,TRBJ2-3,-,-,TRBV7-2
CASSLFPRGGLTGELFF,TGTGCCAGCAGCTTGTTTCCCCGGGGGGGCCTAACCGGGGAGCTGTTTTTT,TRBJ2-2,many,TRBD2,TRBV11-2